The T cell receptor beta chain under discussion was sequenced for a study of identical twins (dated by TCRdb to the mid-2010s). Some background on the complete study: To test whether fetal clonotypes persist, the study used deep sequencing on TCR alpha and beta repertoires from monozygotic twins, unrelated adults of various ages, and cord blood. Replicate twin experiments were performed at different times using different library preparation protocols to rule out contamination. The paper's findings and limits, for the study overall: The excess sharing between twins in beta out-of-frame sequences was weaker because fewer shared sequences reduced the signal-to-noise ratio. Invariant T cells such as MAIT and iNKT could partly confound zero-insertion analyses, though diverse VJ usage argued against this for most clonotypes. In monozygotic twins, recombination models systematically underestimated out-of-frame TCR alpha sharing, but the models matched the sharing seen between unrelated individuals. Out-of-frame TCR alpha sequences shared between twins showed an excess of low generation-probability sequences compared with coincidental sharing between unrelated individuals. Abundant cord blood beta clonotypes carried fewer insertions; young adult naive repertoires showed a weaker similar trend, while memory repertoires showed none. Because the same donors could not be followed over many years, the conclusions relied on cross-sectional statistical analysis.

Every donor in the study was a healthy Caucasian. Three unrelated non-twin adults were additionally sequenced: a male aged 18 to 30, a male aged 50 to 59 and a female aged 50 to 59. Miltenyi CD45RO+ enrichment and human naive T-cell isolation kits were used to isolate memory (CD45RO+) and naive T cells from PBMC. V loses 2 bases, J loses 4 bases, and the germline ends lie 10 bases apart. CDR3 length: 14 amino acids, cysteine to phenylalanine. Only the CDR3 DNA is retained, 42 bases long and in frame from the first base. Only a few counts were recorded for this clonotype. There is no known antigen for this receptor. Base qualities are not provided; no much larger clone lies one nucleotide away. The protocol used for the library was 5' RACE. TCRdb lists the instrument as Illumina HiSeq 2000. A universal primer binding site was added through template switching, and the final cDNA carried a unique molecular identifier so that TCR cDNA molecules could be counted accurately. Specific primers in the conserved constant-segment region were used to synthesize first-strand cDNA for the TCR alpha and beta chains. To control for contamination, each cDNA library was double barcoded with a SMART-Mk sample barcode plus Illumina barcodes. Two successive PCR steps introduced TruSeq adapter sequences along with Illumina sample barcodes. Sequencing of the TCR alpha and beta cDNA libraries was done on the Illumina HiSeq platform using custom primers. The published analysis was carried out like this. MiGEC was used to process raw reads and extract unique molecular identifiers, and MiXCR was used to find CDR3 positions. Recombination models were inferred per individual with the repgenHMM and IGoR tools using an EM algorithm. Shared clonotype analysis was performed with the tcR package in R, normalizing sharing by the product of cloneset sizes. To study raw recombination free of thymic and clonal selection effects, out-of-frame nonproductive sequences were analyzed. TCRdb trimmed public reads at Q25 via fastp, called clones via MiXCR and kept in-frame beta chains. Identical CDR3 protein sequences are pooled into one entry, listed with their most common genes and DNA. The V and J calls, along with clone size, are taken from TCRdb and not from the paper's own processing. The sample table holds some 710,000 distinct CDR3 sequences, of which approximately 6% were seen once. 1.5% to 2% of the sample belongs to the ten largest clones.

The sequencing input was naive T cells sorted from blood. The cell subset or site tag for this specimen amounts to: cells isolated with a human naive T-cell isolation kit. This TCR derives from a man aged 18 to 35 in good health. This receptor chain uses TRBV12-3 or TRBV12-4 and TRBJ2-3; the best D guess is TRBD2, with 6 bases matching. The CDR3 region: CASSLYGGADTQYF. The nucleotides are TGTGCCAGCAGTTTATACGGGGGAGCAGATACGCAGTATTTT.